This T cell receptor beta chain was recorded in a study of blood T cell repertoires in COVID-19. Study-wide background: Material from acute and convalescent COVID-19 was sourced from the United States, Italy and Spain. Nucleic acid was either cDNA or gDNA, and it came from T cells, B-cell-depleted T cells, or PBMCs.

The protocol was immunoSEQ multiplex PCR, while the TCRdb copy is restricted to in-frame clones and leaves out a portion. Here the sample spans about 95,000 clones, more than 70% being singletons. Germline V gene data show CDR1 as GTSNPN and CDR2 as SVGIG (reference sequence). The J segment lost 7 bases and the V segment lost 5 bases, leaving 2 bases of the junction unmatched. The CDR3 is 11 residues long. Sequencing input: peripheral blood. The source of this sequence is a human donor in a cohort sampled during active COVID-19. This chain links TRBV30 with TRBJ2-1, with TRBD1 identical over 7 bases. CDR3 DNA: TGTGCCTGGGGGACAGTAAATGAGCAGTTCTTC. Amino acids: CAWGTVNEQFF.